Following are 32 T cell receptor beta chains from one sample sequenced in a study of blood T cell repertoires in COVID-19. Here immunoSEQ multiplex PCR was the method, and the copy in TCRdb shows in-frame clones only, minus some. Of about 210,000 clones detected, 65% to 90% appear once; the ten largest clones hold 2% to 2.5%. Material: peripheral blood. The receptors come from a man between 40 and 49 years old who had recovered from COVID-19.

V usage is TRBV5-6 and J usage is TRBJ1-1, with D possibly matching TRBD1 (6 bases). The CDR3 loop spans 16 amino acids. V was shortened by 1 base and J by 0 bases, with 13 bases between the two germline ends. CDR1 SGHDT and CDR2 YYEEEE come from the germline V gene. The CDR3 reads CASSLRQGFMNTEAFF. The CDR3 DNA sequence: TGTGCCAGCAGCTTGAGGCAGGGGTTCATGAACACTGAAGCTTTCTTT.

The chain carries TRBV6-5 and TRBJ2-1, with TRBD1 as a possible D gene (8 bases). Trimming removed 6 bases at V and 9 bases at J, with 15 bases between. The CDR3 has 13 residues. The germline V gene has CDR1 MNHEY and CDR2 SVGAGI. The chain's CDR3 is CASRKQGGAEQFF. The CDR3 DNA reads as TGTGCCAGCAGAAAACAGGGGGGGGCTGAGCAGTTCTTC.

This rearrangement joins TRBV7-2 to TRBJ2-5; perhaps TRBD1 as D (7 bases). The V gene's germline CDR1 is SGHTA and CDR2 FQGNSA. V was pared by 3 bases and J by 3 bases, with 11 bases between. The CDR3 is 14 residues long. The CDR3 bases are TGTGCCAGCAGCTTTGGAGGGGGCGAAGAGACCCAGTACTTC. Protein: CASSFGGGEETQYF.

V usage is TRBV19 and J usage is TRBJ1-3; TRBD1 matches 8 bases. This CDR3 contains 16 residues. The ends lost 1 base at V and 4 bases at J; junction bases unmatched: 6. The germline gives CDR1 LNHDA, CDR2 SQIVND (reference sequence). CDR3: CASSIGVGTGGNTIYF. The CDR3 nucleotides are TGTGCCAGTAGTATAGGAGTTGGGACAGGCGGAAACACCATATATTTT.

This chain uses TRBV5-1 with TRBJ2-2; TRBD2 matches at 9 bases. The germline V gene encodes CDR1 SGHRS and CDR2 YFSETQ. The junction had 12 bases not matched to a gene; V was cut back by 0 bases and J by 6 bases. The CDR3 runs to 18 residues. As DNA, the CDR3 is TGCGCCAGCAGCTTGGCCGGAGATCCGGGACTAGCCGCCGGGGAGCTGTTTTTT. Translation gives CASSLAGDPGLAAGELFF.

The rearrangement joins TRBV15 to TRBJ1-1, with a possible D match to TRBD1 (5 bases). The germline gives CDR1 LNHNV, CDR2 YYDKDF (reference sequence). This CDR3 comprises 15 residues. With 0 bases removed from V and 3 bases from J, the gap between germline ends came to 11 bases. Written as DNA, the CDR3 is TGTGCCACCAGCAGAGACAGGTGGGGGGACACTGAAGCTTTCTTT. Protein sequence: CATSRDRWGDTEAFF.

The chain carries TRBV27 and TRBJ2-2; 9 nucleotides match TRBD1. CDR1 and CDR2 from the germline V gene are MNHEY and SMNVEV (reference sequence). V shed 2 bases and J 4 bases; nucleotides not matched to a gene: 14. The CDR3 totals 19 residues. The CDR3 nucleotides read TGTGCCAGCAGTTTAGCCGGGACAGGGCCCCAACGTAGCACCGGGGAGCTGTTTTTT. Translating it yields CASSLAGTGPQRSTGELFF.

This chain connects TRBV11-3 to TRBJ2-5, with 15 positions matching TRBD2. CDR1 and CDR2 (germline): SGHNT, YENEEA. The trim removed 5 bases at V and 2 bases at J, leaving 6 bases unmatched. This CDR3 comprises 17 residues. The CDR3 sequence: CASSLRGTSGGQETQYF. The CDR3 DNA sequence: TGTGCCAGCAGCCTACGAGGGACTAGCGGGGGGCAAGAGACCCAGTACTTC.

J is TRBJ2-3 and V is TRBV4-1; D gene unclear. Deletions cut 4 bases from V and 5 bases from J, with 10 bases between. Germline assignment: CDR1 MGHRA and CDR2 YSYEKL. There are 13 residues in the CDR3. The CDR3 spells CASSRGSGDTQYF. The CDR3 region has the DNA TGCGCCAGCAGCCGCGGTAGTGGAGATACGCAGTATTTT.

This chain joins TRBV5-1 and TRBJ2-5; 7 bases map to TRBD1. Germline CDR1 SGHRS, CDR2 YFSETQ. V lost 3 bases to trimming and J lost 0 bases; unmatched junction nucleotides: 8. The CDR3 is 16 amino acids. CDR3 DNA: TGCGCCAGCAGCTACGGACAGGTTTGGTACCAAGAGACCCAGTACTTC. Translating it yields CASSYGQVWYQETQYF.

This CDR3 is CASSIMLRDSNQPQHF. The CDR3, as DNA: TGTGCCAGTAGTATTATGTTGCGGGATAGCAATCAGCCCCAGCATTTT. The chain has TRBV19 and TRBJ1-5, with unresolved D. Germline loops: CDR1 LNHDA, CDR2 SQIVND (reference sequence). CDR3 length: 16 residues. The germline V and J ends were trimmed by 3 bases and 0 bases, with 12 bases remaining between them.

The chain is built from TRBV9 and TRBJ1-4; D is uncertain. V dropped 0 bases and J dropped 3 bases, with 9 bases sitting between them. Germline assignment: CDR1 SGDLS and CDR2 YYNGEE. This CDR3 contains 15 residues. The DNA of the CDR3 is TGTGCCAGCAGCGTAGCTGTCCGGGCTAATGAAAAACTGTTTTTT. Its translation: CASSVAVRANEKLFF.

This clone occurred a few times. The chain recombines TRBV5-6 with TRBJ2-7, with D perhaps TRBD1 (5 bases). There are 13 residues in the CDR3. The ends were cut back, 4 bases at V and 3 bases at J, with 11 bases in the middle. Per the germline V gene, CDR1 is SGHDT and CDR2 is YYEEEE. The CDR3, as DNA: TGTGCCAGCAGCACACAGGACAACTACGAGCAGTACTTC. Protein sequence: CASSTQDNYEQYF.

J is TRBJ2-2 and V is TRBV19, with TRBD1 identical over 7 bases. CDR3 length equals 15 residues. In germline, CDR1 is LNHDA, CDR2 SQIVND (reference sequence). Losses at the gene ends were 2 bases for V and 4 bases for J; bases not matched to a gene: 4. CDR3 in amino acids: CASSISPGGTGELFF. The CDR3 nucleotides read TGTGCCAGTAGTATAAGCCCAGGGGGCACCGGGGAGCTGTTTTTT. The complete variable domain, with remaining parts taken from reference TRBV19 and TRBJ2-2, reads DGGITQSPKYLFRKEGQNVTLSCEQNLNHDAMYWYRQDPGQGLRLIYYSQIVNDFQKGDIAEGYSVSREKKESFPLTVTSAQKNPTAFYLCASSISPGGTGELFFGEGSRLTVL.

V and J are TRBV18 and TRBJ2-7; 7 nucleotides match TRBD1. The germline gives CDR1 KGHSH, CDR2 LQKENI. V was clipped by 3 bases and J by 5 bases; unmatched bases: 13. This CDR3 comprises 16 residues. CDR3: CASSPTGSGGGDEQYF. CDR3 nucleotides: TGTGCCAGCTCACCGACAGGGAGTGGAGGTGGTGACGAGCAGTACTTC.

The CDR3 coding sequence is TGTGCCAGCAGTGGGACAGGTCCGCCCCAGCATTTT. Its protein is CASSGTGPPQHF. The V gene is TRBV6-2 or TRBV6-3, the J gene TRBJ1-5; 8 positions match TRBD1. Germline V gene lookup returns CDR1 MNHEY and CDR2 SVGEGT. Unmatched junction bases numbered 3, after V lost 5 bases and J lost 9 bases. This CDR3 contains 12 residues.

This clone was observed once. This chain connects TRBV5-1 to TRBJ2-3; 8 positions match TRBD2. Germline V gene data show CDR1 as SGHRS and CDR2 as YFSETQ. CDR3 length: 12 residues. Trimming at V came to 5 bases and at J to 9 bases, leaving 5 bases not matched to a gene. The CDR3 DNA sequence: TGCGCCAGCAGGATGGGCGGGGGGACGCAGTATTTT. Translation: CASRMGGGTQYF.

The V gene is TRBV7-2, the J gene TRBJ2-5; possible D gene TRBD1, 5 bases. Germline CDR1 reads SGHTA; CDR2 reads FQGNSA. V gave up 0 bases and J gave up 1 base, with 15 bases separating them. The CDR3 is 17 residues long. The CDR3 nucleotides are TGTGCCAGCAGCTTAGCAGCTTTAGGGGCTAGCCAAGAGACCCAGTACTTC. It specifies CASSLAALGASQETQYF.

The chain couples TRBV7-9 to TRBJ2-7, with a possible D match to TRBD1 (6 bases). Trimming cost V 4 bases and J 5 bases, with 12 bases left between them. Germline V gives CDR1 SEHNR, CDR2 FQNEAQ (reference sequence). This CDR3 region has 13 residues. The CDR3 nucleotides are TGTGCCAGCAGCTCCACAGGGAATGACGAGCAGTACTTC. Its protein is CASSSTGNDEQYF.

The J gene is TRBJ1-5, the V gene TRBV18; TRBD1 agrees at 8 bases. CDR3 size: 14 residues. V was pared by 5 bases and J by 4 bases, with 4 bases of the junction left unmatched. CDR1 is KGHSH, CDR2 LQKENI, per germline. In DNA, the CDR3 is TGTGCCAGCTCATGGGACAGGCCAAATCAGCCCCAGCATTTT. It codes for CASSWDRPNQPQHF.

This chain uses TRBV10-2 with TRBJ1-1, with D possibly TRBD1 on 6 matching bases. This CDR3 comprises 13 residues. V was shortened by 2 bases and J by 5 bases, with 9 bases between the two germline ends. CDR1 and CDR2 from the germline V gene are WSHSY and SAAADI. DNA for the CDR3: TGCGCCAGCAGTGAGCGAGGGACAACTGAAGCTTTCTTT. Translated, it gives CASSERGTTEAFF.

This chain links TRBV2 with TRBJ2-3; tentative D call: TRBD2 (7 bases). The CDR3 spans 15 residues. V lost 6 bases and J 3 bases, leaving 16 bases between the germline ends. In germline, CDR1 is SNHLY, CDR2 FYNNEI. CDR3 in DNA: TGTGCCAGCAGCTGGACTAGAGGGGGGACAGATACGCAGTATTTT. Translating gives CASSWTRGGTDTQYF. The whole variable domain, remainder taken from reference TRBV2 and TRBJ2-3, is EPEVTQTPSHQVTQMGQEVILRCVPISNHLYFYWYRQILGQKVEFLVSFYNNEISEKSEIFDDQFSVERPDGSNFTLKIRSTKLEDSAMYFCASSWTRGGTDTQYFGPGTRLTVL.

V usage is TRBV5-8 and J usage is TRBJ1-5; TRBD1 might be the D (6 bases). The CDR3 has 15 amino acids. CDR1 is SGHTS and CDR2 is YDEGEE in the germline V gene. The V end was cut by 4 bases, the J end by 6 bases, with 17 bases between. The chain's CDR3 is CASSPERGSGQPQHF. The CDR3 DNA reads TGTGCCAGCAGCCCTGAGAGGGGGAGCGGTCAGCCCCAGCATTTT.

The V call is TRBV19, the J call TRBJ2-6; possible D gene TRBD1, 6 bases. Germline V gene sequence: CDR1 LNHDA, CDR2 SQIVND (reference sequence). The CDR3 is 14 amino acids. Trimming shortened V by 4 bases and J by 2 bases, and 6 bases separated the two germline ends. This CDR3 reads CASSTGAGANVLTF. For the CDR3, the DNA is TGTGCCAGTAGTACAGGGGCTGGGGCCAACGTCCTGACTTTC.

This chain connects TRBV5-6 to TRBJ1-5; 8 bases align to TRBD1. Germline V CDR1 and CDR2: SGHDT, YYEEEE. This CDR3 comprises 15 residues. The J segment lost 6 bases and the V segment lost 4 bases, leaving 9 bases of the junction unmatched. The CDR3 is CASSAGQGLFQPQHF. The CDR3 DNA follows: TGTGCCAGCAGCGCTGGACAGGGCCTATTTCAGCCCCAGCATTTT.

The CDR3 DNA reads as TGCGCCAGCAGCTTAACCACAGGGCCCACAGATACGCAGTATTTT. It is translated as CASSLTTGPTDTQYF. The chain joins TRBV5-1 to TRBJ2-3; tentatively, D is TRBD1 (6 bases). CDR3 size: 15 residues. CDR1 SGHRS and CDR2 YFSETQ come from the germline V gene. V was clipped by 2 bases and J by 2 bases, with 12 bases between them.

The chain links TRBV11-2 to TRBJ2-3; maybe TRBD2 (6 bases). Germline V gives CDR1 SGHAT, CDR2 FQNNGV. The V and J ends lost 1 base and 4 bases respectively, with 9 bases between them. The CDR3 is 14 amino acids. CDR3 loop: CASSLAGVSDTQYF. Written as DNA, the CDR3 is TGTGCCAGCAGCTTAGCGGGAGTCTCAGATACGCAGTATTTT. The variable domain in full, with the rest retrieved from reference TRBV11-2 and TRBJ2-3, is EAGVAQSPRYKIIEKRQSVAFWCNPISGHATLYWYQQILGQGPKLLIQFQNNGVVDDSQLPKDRFSAERLKGVDSTLKIQPAKLEDSAVYLCASSLAGVSDTQYFGPGTRLTVL.

This clone was found once. The chain has TRBV7-8 and TRBJ1-1; 7 bases align to TRBD1. Germline CDR1 reads SGHVS; CDR2 reads FQNEAQ. The length of the CDR3 is 16 residues. The junction had 5 bases not matched to a gene; V was cut back by 1 base and J by 0 bases. CDR3 in amino acids: CASSLGTGNLNTEAFF. CDR3 sequence (DNA): TGTGCCAGCAGCTTAGGGACAGGAAATTTGAACACTGAAGCTTTCTTT. Based on the CDR3 plus reference TRBV7-8 and TRBJ1-1, the full variable domain is GAGVSQSPRYKVAKRGQDVALRCDPISGHVSLFWYQQALGQGPEFLTYFQNEAQLDKSGLPSDRFFAERPEGSVSTLKIQRTQQEDSAVYLCASSLGTGNLNTEAFFGQGTRLTVV.

The gene calls are TRBV3-1 (or the pseudogene TRBV3-2) and TRBJ1-6, with D uncertain. Between the trimmed V and J ends, which lost 2 bases and 0 bases, there was a span of 14 bases. CDR3 length: 18 amino acids. Looked up from germline, CDR1 is LGHDT and CDR2 is YNNKEL (reference sequence). CDR3 DNA: TGTGCCAGCAGCCAACCTAACCCCGAGTGCTCCTATAATTCACCCCTCCACTTT. The encoded protein is CASSQPNPECSYNSPLHF.

V usage is TRBV5-8 and J usage is TRBJ1-2; D is possibly TRBD1 (6 bases). The CDR3 consists of 15 residues. Trimming took 3 bases from V and 1 from J, leaving 13 bases between them. The germline CDR1 and CDR2 sequences are SGHTS and YDEGEE. The CDR3, as DNA: TGTGCCAGCAGCTCGCCGGGACACATTAACTATGGCTACACCTTC. It yields the protein CASSSPGHINYGYTF.

This chain connects TRBV5-1 to TRBJ2-3, with TRBD1 matching over 11 bases. There are 16 residues in the CDR3. Germline values: CDR1 SGHRS, CDR2 YFSETQ. V lost 4 bases, J lost 1 base, and 5 bases stayed unmatched. The chain's CDR3 is CASSQGTGGRTDTQYF. DNA of the CDR3: TGCGCCAGCAGCCAGGGGACAGGGGGTCGCACAGATACGCAGTATTTT.

The rearrangement links TRBV27 to TRBJ1-4; 7 bases align to TRBD1. The CDR3 extends over 16 amino acids. Germline trimming cut 4 bases from V and 6 bases from J; bases unmatched to any gene: 11. The V gene's germline CDR1 is MNHEY and CDR2 SMNVEV (reference sequence). The DNA for the CDR3 is TGTGCCAGCAGTTATACCAACGACAGGGCGGATGAAAAACTGTTTTTT. Residues: CASSYTNDRADEKLFF.